The subject of this entry is one T cell receptor (beta chain). The target of this receptor is not known. Nothing much larger sits one base from this clone, and base qualities are not available. TCRbeta CDR3 regions were amplified from genomic DNA by means of the immunoSEQ Assay, a bias-controlled multiplex PCR. In the paper's pipeline: The number of nucleated cells in each sample was estimated by amplification of reference gene primers within the assay. To quantify the absolute abundance of each unique TCRbeta CDR3 rearrangement, sequence reads were collapsed and filtered. For each sample, productive Simpson clonality was calculated as the square root of Simpson's diversity index over productive rearrangements. Entries here come from immuneACCESS through TCRdb and include only in-frame sequences with V and J called. Some clones fail to appear in such tables; in the studies checked, an unresolved V gene covers under half of the shortfall, and the cause of the remainder is unknown. That table furnishes V, J and clone size, whereas the DNA furnished D and trimming. Here the sample has approximately 140,000 clones; around 89% occur a single time. Of the sample, approximately 1.2% falls within the top ten clones.

Participants in the prospective study were aged roughly 18 to 95 years, lived in 20 to 30 United States geographic areas, and enrolled through a virtual design. Cohort assignment in the prospective study relied on participant-reported clinical history from a screening survey and a study questionnaire. Mobile phlebotomists in the prospective study collected whole blood, serum and a nasopharyngeal or oropharyngeal swab from every participant. Additional blood draws and questionnaires over a 2-month period could optionally be provided by prospective study participants. Before DNA extraction, prospective study blood samples were shipped either frozen or at room temperature. This sample was taken from a study of blood T cell repertoires in COVID-19 (TCRdb year 2020). For the wider study: Samples from collaborators originated in the United States, Italy and Spain and spanned both the acute and convalescent phases of COVID-19. Where available, HLA class I and class II types were obtained from metadata supplied by the sample provider rather than from assay-based typing. Samples came from the ongoing ImmuneRACE study (first 160 participants) plus 1,254 subjects from 6 global collaborators. The material from the prospective study consisted of cDNA or gDNA derived from T cells, B-cell-depleted T cells, or PBMCs. Deeply sampled blood TCRbeta repertoires from subjects exposed to, actively infected with, or recovered from COVID-19 were included in the dataset. The repertoires were released in a freely available public database meant as a resource for research on the immune response to SARS-CoV-2. Sample metadata almost always included a de-identified subject ID, COVID-19 status, age in years and sex. The research as a whole found: The quantity of clinical and demographic metadata differed by source and by participant and was supplied without curation.

Reading the germline V gene gives CDR1 MGHRA and CDR2 YSYEKL. Deletion took 5 bases off V and 4 bases off J, with a span of 11 bases between the germline ends. From cysteine to phenylalanine, the CDR3 is 14 amino acids long. Only the CDR3 DNA is retained, 42 bases long and in frame from the first base. The rearrangement combines TRBV4-1 with TRBJ1-4, with the D segment identity uncertain. Sequenced sample: PBMCs or T cells enriched from blood (not recorded which). The source of this sequence is a woman aged 25 to 45 with acute COVID-19. The CDR3: CASSYRRGNEKLFF. The DNA is TGCGCCAGCAGCTACCGGCGGGGTAATGAAAAACTGTTTTTT.